This is a list of T cell receptor beta chains from one sample in a study of blood T cell repertoires in COVID-19. Assay: immunoSEQ multiplex PCR; the TCRdb copy retains only in-frame clones and omits some. Among 95,000 to 150,000 clones, around 88% were seen once, and the ten largest hold about 1%. Sequencing was done on a sample of peripheral blood. Every receptor here comes from a woman in her forties or fifties with active or convalescent COVID-19. The CDR3 runs from the conserved cysteine through the conserved F or W. The D gene is left open where the match is weak.

TRBJ2-7 | - | TRBV11-2 | TGTGCCAGCAGCTTAGGGGGGCGGAGCTACGAGCAGTACTTC | CASSLGGRSYEQYF
TRBJ2-7 | TRBD2 | TRBV10-3 | TGTGCCATCAGTGATCGGCGGGAGGGTTTCTACGAGCAGTACTTC | CAISDRREGFYEQYF
TRBJ1-3 | - | TRBV6-5 | TGTGCCAGCACCCGTCCAGGGGAAGGAAACACCATATATTTT | CASTRPGEGNTIYF
TRBJ1-4 | TRBD1 | TRBV7-9 | TGTGCCAGCAGCCATGGACAGGGTCTAAATGAAAAACTGTTTTTT | CASSHGQGLNEKLFF
TRBJ1-2 | - | TRBV10-3 | TGTGCCACCTTTCGGTTTGGCTACACCTTC | CATFRFGYTF
TRBJ1-2 | TRBD1 | TRBV5-5 | TGTGCCAGCAGCTTAAAAGGGGGCGTATTCTATGGCTACACCTTC | CASSLKGGVFYGYTF
TRBJ2-1 | - | TRBV27 | TGTGCCAGCTGGGCCGGAGAGGGAAGAGGCAATGAGCAGTTCTTC | CASWAGEGRGNEQFF
TRBJ2-1 | TRBD2 | TRBV19 | TGTGCCAGTAGTATTCTGACTAGCGGGAGAGAGGGGCAGTTCTTC | CASSILTSGREGQFF
TRBJ1-2 | TRBD1 | TRBV18 | TGTGCCAGCTCACCCGACAGGGGTAACTATGGCTACACCTTC | CASSPDRGNYGYTF
TRBJ2-7 | - | TRBV7-2 | TGTGCCAGCAGCCCAGGAACAGGATTCACCTACGAGCAGTACTTC | CASSPGTGFTYEQYF
TRBJ2-2 | - | TRBV3-1/TRBV3-2 | TGTGCCAGCAGGGCACGCGGGCTAACCGGGGAGCTGTTTTTT | CASRARGLTGELFF
TRBJ2-2 | TRBD2 | TRBV3-1/TRBV3-2 | TGTGCCAGCAGCCCCTCCGGGGGGTACACCGGGGAGCTGTTTTTT | CASSPSGGYTGELFF
TRBJ1-2 | - | TRBV5-8 | TGTGCCAGCAGCTTGGAACTCTATGGCTACACCTTC | CASSLELYGYTF
TRBJ2-6 | - | TRBV7-9 | TGTGCCAGCAGCTCCCAGGGGACTGGGGCCAACGTCCTGACTTTC | CASSSQGTGANVLTF
TRBJ1-1 | - | TRBV19 | - | CASTSAGGFRTEAFF
TRBJ2-5 | - | TRBV2 | TGTGCCAGCAGTGAAGGGACTACCGGGGGGACCCAGTACTTC | CASSEGTTGGTQYF
TRBJ1-1 | - | TRBV7-2 | TGTGCCAGCAGCCCGCAAGGGGGGGGGAGGGGCACTGAAGCTTTCTTT | CASSPQGGGRGTEAFF
TRBJ1-2 | TRBD1 | TRBV2 | TGTGCCAGCATCGAAATCCGGACAGGGGACCGCTACACCTTC | CASIEIRTGDRYTF
TRBJ2-1 | TRBD1 | TRBV29-1 | TGCAGCGTACATACAGGGGGCCACTTGTACAATGAGCAGTTCTTC | CSVHTGGHLYNEQFF
TRBJ2-1 | - | TRBV5-8 | TGTGCCAGCAGCTTTATCGGACTCGCTGTCCTGAGCTCCTACAATGAGCAGTTCTTC | CASSFIGLAVLSSYNEQFF
TRBJ1-6 | TRBD1 | TRBV7-3 | TGTGCCAGCAGCTCGGGGACAGGGGCGTATTCACCCCTCCACTTT | CASSSGTGAYSPLHF
TRBJ2-1 | TRBD2 | TRBV29-1 | TGCAGCGGCGGGACTAGCGGGAGGAGCTACAATGAGCAGTTCTTC | CSGGTSGRSYNEQFF
TRBJ1-5 | TRBD1 | TRBV5-8 | TGTGCCAGCAGCCCATGGGGGACAGCGCTACAGCCCCAGCATTTT | CASSPWGTALQPQHF